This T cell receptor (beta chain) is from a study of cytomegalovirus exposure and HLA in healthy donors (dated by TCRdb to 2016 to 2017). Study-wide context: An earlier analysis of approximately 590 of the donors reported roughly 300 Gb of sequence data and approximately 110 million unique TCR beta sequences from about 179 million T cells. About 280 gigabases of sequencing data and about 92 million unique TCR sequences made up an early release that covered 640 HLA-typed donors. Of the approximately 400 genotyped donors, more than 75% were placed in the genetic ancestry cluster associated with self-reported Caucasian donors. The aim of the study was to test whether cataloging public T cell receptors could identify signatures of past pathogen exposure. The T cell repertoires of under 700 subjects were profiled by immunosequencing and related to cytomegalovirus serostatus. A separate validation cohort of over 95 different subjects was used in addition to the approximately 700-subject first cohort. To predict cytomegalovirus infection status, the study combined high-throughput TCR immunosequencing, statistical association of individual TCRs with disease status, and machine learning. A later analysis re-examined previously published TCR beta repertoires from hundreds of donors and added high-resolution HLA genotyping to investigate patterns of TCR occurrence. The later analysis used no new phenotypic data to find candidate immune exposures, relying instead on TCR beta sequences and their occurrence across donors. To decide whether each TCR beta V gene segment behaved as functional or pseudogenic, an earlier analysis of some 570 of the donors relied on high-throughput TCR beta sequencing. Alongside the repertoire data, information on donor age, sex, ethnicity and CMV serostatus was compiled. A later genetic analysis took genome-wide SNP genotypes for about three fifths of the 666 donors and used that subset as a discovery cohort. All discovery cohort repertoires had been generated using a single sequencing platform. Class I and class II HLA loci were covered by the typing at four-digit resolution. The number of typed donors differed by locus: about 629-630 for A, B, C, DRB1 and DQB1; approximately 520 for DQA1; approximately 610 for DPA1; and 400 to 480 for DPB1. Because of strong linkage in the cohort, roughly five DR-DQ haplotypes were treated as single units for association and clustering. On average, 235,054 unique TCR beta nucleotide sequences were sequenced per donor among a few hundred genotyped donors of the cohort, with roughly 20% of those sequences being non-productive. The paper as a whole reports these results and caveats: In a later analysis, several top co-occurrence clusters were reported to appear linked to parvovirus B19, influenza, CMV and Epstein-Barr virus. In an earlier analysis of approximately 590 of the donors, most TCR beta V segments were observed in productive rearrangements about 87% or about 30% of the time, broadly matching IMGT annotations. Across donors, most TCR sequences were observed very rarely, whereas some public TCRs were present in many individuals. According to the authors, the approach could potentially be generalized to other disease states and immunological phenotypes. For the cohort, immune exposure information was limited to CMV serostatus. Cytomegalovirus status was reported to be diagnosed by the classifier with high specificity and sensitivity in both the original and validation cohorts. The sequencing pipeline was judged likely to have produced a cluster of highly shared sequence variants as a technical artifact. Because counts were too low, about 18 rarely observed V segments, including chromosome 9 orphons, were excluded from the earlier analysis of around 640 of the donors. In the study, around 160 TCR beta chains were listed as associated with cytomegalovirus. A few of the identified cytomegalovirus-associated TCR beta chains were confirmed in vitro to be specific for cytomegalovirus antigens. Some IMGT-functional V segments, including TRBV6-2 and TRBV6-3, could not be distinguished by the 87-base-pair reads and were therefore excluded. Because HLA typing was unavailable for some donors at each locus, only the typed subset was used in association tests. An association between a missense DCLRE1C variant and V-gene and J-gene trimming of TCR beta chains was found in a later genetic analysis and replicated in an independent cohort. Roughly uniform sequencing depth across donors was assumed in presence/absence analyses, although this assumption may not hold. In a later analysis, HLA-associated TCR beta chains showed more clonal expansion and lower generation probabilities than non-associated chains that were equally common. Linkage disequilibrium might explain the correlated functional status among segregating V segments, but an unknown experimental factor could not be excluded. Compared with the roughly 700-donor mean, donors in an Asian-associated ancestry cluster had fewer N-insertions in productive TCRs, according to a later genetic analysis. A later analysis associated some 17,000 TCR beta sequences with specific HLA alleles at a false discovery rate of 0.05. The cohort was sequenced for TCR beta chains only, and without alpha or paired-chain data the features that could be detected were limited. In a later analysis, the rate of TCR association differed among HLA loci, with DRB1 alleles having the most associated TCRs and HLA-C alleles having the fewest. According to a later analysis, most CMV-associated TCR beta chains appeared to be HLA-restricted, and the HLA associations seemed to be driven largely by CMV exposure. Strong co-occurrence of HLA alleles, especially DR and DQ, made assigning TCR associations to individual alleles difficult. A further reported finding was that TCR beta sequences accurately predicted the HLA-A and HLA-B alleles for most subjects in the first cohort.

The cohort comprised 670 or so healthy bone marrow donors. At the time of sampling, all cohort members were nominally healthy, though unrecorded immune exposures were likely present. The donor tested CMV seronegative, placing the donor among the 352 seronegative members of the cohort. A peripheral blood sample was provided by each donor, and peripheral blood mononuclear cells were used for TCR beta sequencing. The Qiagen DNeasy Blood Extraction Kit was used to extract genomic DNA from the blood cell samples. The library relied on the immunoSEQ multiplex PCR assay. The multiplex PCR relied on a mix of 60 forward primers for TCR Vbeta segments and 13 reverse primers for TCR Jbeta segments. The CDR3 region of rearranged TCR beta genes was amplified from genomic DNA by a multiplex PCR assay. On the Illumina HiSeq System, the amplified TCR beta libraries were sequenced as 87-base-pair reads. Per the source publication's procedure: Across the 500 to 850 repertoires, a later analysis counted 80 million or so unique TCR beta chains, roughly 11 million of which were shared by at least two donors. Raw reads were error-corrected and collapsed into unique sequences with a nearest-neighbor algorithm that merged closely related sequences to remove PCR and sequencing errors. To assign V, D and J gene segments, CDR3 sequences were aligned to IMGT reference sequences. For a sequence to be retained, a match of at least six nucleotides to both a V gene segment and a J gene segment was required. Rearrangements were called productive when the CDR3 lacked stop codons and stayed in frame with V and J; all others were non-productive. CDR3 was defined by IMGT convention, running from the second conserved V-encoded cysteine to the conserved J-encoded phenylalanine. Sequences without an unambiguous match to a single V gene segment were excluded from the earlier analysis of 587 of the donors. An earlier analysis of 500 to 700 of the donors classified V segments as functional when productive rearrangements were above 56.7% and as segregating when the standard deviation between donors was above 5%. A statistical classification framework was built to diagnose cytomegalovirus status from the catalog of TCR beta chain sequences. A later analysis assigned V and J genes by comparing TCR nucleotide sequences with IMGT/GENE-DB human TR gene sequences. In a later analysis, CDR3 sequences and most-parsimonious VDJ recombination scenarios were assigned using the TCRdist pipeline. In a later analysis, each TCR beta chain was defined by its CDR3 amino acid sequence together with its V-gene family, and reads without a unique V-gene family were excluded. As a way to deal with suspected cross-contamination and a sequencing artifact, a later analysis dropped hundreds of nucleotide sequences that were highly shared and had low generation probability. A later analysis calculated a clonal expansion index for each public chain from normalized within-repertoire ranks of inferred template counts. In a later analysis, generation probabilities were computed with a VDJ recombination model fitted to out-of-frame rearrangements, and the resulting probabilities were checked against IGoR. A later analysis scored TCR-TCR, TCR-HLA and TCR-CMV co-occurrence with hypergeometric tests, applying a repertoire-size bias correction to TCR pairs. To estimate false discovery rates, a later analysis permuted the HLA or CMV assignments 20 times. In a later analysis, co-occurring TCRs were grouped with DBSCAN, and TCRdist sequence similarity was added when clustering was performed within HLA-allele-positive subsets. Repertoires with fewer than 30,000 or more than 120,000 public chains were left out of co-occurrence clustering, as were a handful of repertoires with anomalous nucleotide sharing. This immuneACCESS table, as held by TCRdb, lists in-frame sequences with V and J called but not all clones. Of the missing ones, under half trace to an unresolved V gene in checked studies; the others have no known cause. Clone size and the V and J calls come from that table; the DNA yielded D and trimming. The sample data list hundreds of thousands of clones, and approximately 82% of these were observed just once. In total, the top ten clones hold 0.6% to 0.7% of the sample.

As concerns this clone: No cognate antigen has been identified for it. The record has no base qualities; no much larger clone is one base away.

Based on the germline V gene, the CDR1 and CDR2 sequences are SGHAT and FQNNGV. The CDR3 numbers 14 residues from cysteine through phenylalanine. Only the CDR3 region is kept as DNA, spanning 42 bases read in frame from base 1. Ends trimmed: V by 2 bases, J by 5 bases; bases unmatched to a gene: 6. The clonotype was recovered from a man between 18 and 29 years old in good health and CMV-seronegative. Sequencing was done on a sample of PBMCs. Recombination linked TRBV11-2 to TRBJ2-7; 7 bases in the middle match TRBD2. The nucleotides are TGTGCCAGCAGCTTATTGGCGGGAGTAAACGAGCAGTACTTC. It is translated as CASSLLAGVNEQYF.